Listed below are T cell receptor beta chains from one sample, sequenced in a study of blood T cells in healthy people across ages. TCRdb re-analysed the 5' RACE reads in MiXCR, keeping a single row per CDR3 protein. The table has some 710,000 distinct CDR3 sequences, about 45% seen once. The source material was blood. These TCRs come from a man at least 80 years old in good health. Both conserved end residues are part of each CDR3. D genes are given only for firm matches. The size entry is marked missing in some rows and otherwise reads once, few, many or a size class.

D,V,size,J,CDR3,DNA
TRBD2,TRBV7-6,many,TRBJ2-7,CASSLGAGAGITYEQYF,TGTGCCAGCAGCTTAGGGGCGGGAGCGGGAATAACCTACGAGCAGTACTTC
-,TRBV11-2,many,TRBJ2-5,CASSLELGGSRTQYF,TGTGCCAGCAGCTTAGAACTTGGCGGAAGCCGGACCCAGTACTTC
TRBD1,TRBV9,-,TRBJ2-2,CASSVVQGAPGELFF,TGTGCCAGCAGCGTAGTACAGGGGGCGCCCGGGGAGCTGTTTTTT
-,TRBV18,few,TRBJ2-1,CASSPPTSLNEQFF,TGTGCCAGCTCACCCCCGACTAGTTTAAATGAGCAGTTCTTC
TRBD2,TRBV7-2,-,TRBJ2-5,CASSPPGTSFQYF,TGTGCCAGCAGCCCCCCCGGGACTAGCTTTCAGTACTTC
TRBD2,TRBV7-2,-,TRBJ2-5,CASSLGTSWETQYF,TGTGCCAGCAGCTTAGGGACTAGCTGGGAGACCCAGTACTTC
TRBD1,TRBV6-1,few,TRBJ2-4,CASSPDRDRGPKNIQYF,TGTGCCAGCAGTCCTGACCGGGACAGGGGGCCCAAAAACATTCAGTACTTC
TRBD2,TRBV7-2,-,TRBJ2-3,CASSLSSGSGEDTQYF,TGTGCCAGCAGCCTCTCTAGCGGGAGTGGGGAAGATACGCAGTATTTT
-,TRBV5-1,few,TRBJ2-5,CASSGGLTNHNEQYF,TGCGCCAGCAGCGGTGGGTTGACTAACCACAATGAGCAGTACTTC
-,TRBV29-1,few,TRBJ2-3,CSVLGSPTDTQYF,TGCAGCGTTCTGGGGTCCCCCACAGATACGCAGTATTTT
TRBD2,TRBV7-2,few,TRBJ2-5,CASSRLAGDQETQYF,TGTGCCAGCAGTCGGCTAGCGGGGGACCAAGAGACCCAGTACTTC
-,TRBV12-3/TRBV12-4,-,TRBJ2-3,CASTWGDSLDTQYF,TGTGCCAGCACCTGGGGAGACTCCTTAGATACGCAGTATTTT
TRBD2,TRBV29-1,few,TRBJ2-1,CSVERTSGINEQFF,TGCAGCGTTGAAAGGACTAGCGGGATCAATGAGCAGTTCTTC
TRBD2,TRBV7-2,few,TRBJ2-7,CASSLARLAGVHEQYF,TGTGCCAGCAGCTTAGCGCGACTAGCGGGAGTCCACGAGCAGTACTTC
-,TRBV7-2,-,TRBJ2-5,CASSLVWREQYF,TGTGCCAGCAGCTTAGTTTGGCGTGAGCAGTACTTC
TRBD1,TRBV6-6,-,TRBJ2-4,CASSMDRGGVAKNIQYF,TGTGCCAGCAGTATGGACAGGGGGGGGGTGGCCAAAAACATTCAGTACTTC
-,TRBV3-1,-,TRBJ2-1,CASSQEGGRVAYNEQFF,TGTGCCAGCAGCCAAGAAGGCGGGCGGGTGGCCTACAATGAGCAGTTCTTC
TRBD1,TRBV4-1,many,TRBJ2-7,CASSQLDREDDIEQYF,TGCGCCAGCAGCCAACTAGACAGGGAAGATGACATTGAGCAGTACTTC
-,TRBV12-3/TRBV12-4,few,TRBJ2-6,CASSLSPTGSGANVLTF,TGTGCCAGCAGTTTGAGCCCAACAGGATCTGGGGCCAACGTCCTGACTTTC
-,TRBV20-1,-,TRBJ1-5,CSARDPGRGSNQPQHF,TGCAGTGCTAGAGATCCGGGGCGAGGGAGCAATCAGCCCCAGCATTTT
TRBD1,TRBV5-1,few,TRBJ1-5,CASSPSTGLDQPQHF,TGCGCCAGCAGCCCCTCGACAGGGTTGGATCAGCCCCAGCATTTT
TRBD1,TRBV28,-,TRBJ2-7,CASRLPGTAYEQYF,TGTGCCAGCAGACTCCCCGGGACAGCTTACGAGCAGTACTTC
-,TRBV28,few,TRBJ2-5,CASSGLIVHLYF,TGTGCCAGCAGTGGACTCATCGTCCATCTGTACTTC
-,TRBV3-1,many,TRBJ2-7,CASSLTRQGRIHEQYF,TGTGCCAGCAGCCTGACACGCCAGGGTCGGATCCACGAGCAGTACTTC
-,TRBV27,few,TRBJ2-7,CASRGYHEQYF,TGTGCCAGCAGAGGGTACCACGAGCAGTACTTC
-,TRBV30,once,TRBJ1-4,CAWNRPGATNEKLFF,TGTGCCTGGAACCGCCCGGGGGCGACTAATGAAAAACTGTTTTTT